Following are 3 T cell receptor beta chains from one sample sequenced in a study of shared clonotypes between healthy human individuals. TCRdb's table, derived via immunoSEQ multiplex PCR, lists solely in-frame clones and lacks some. The top ten clones hold approximately 25% of a sample with about 870,000 clones, around 93% of them seen once. The naive CD8 fraction comprised CD45RO-negative cells positively selected for CCR7 and excluded terminally differentiated effector memory CD45RA+ cells. The material sequenced was naive CD8+ T cells sorted from blood. All receptors derive from a man aged 25-45 years in good health.

This chain connects TRBV7-9 to TRBJ1-1; D is possibly TRBD1 (6 bases). The CDR3 is 14 residues long. The V end lost 2 bases, the J end lost 7 bases, and 14 bases lay between the germline ends. Looked up from germline, CDR1 is SEHNR and CDR2 is FQNEAQ (reference sequence). CDR3 amino acids: CASSLIGGQGEAFF. DNA for the CDR3: TGTGCCAGCAGCTTAATCGGGGGGCAGGGTGAAGCTTTCTTT.

The DNA of the CDR3 is TGTGCCAGCAGTCCCCCAGGGACAGGGGGGATGAACACTGAAGCTTTCTTT. The encoded protein is CASSPPGTGGMNTEAFF. The rearrangement joins TRBV28 to TRBJ1-1; the match to TRBD1 covers 11 bases. From germline, CDR1 is MDHEN and CDR2 SYDVKM. Germline trimming cut 5 bases from V and 0 bases from J; bases unmatched to any gene: 8. The CDR3 length is 17 residues.

This clone was seen just once. The chain links TRBV6-6 to TRBJ2-3, with D unresolved. Germline V gives CDR1 MNHNY, CDR2 SVGAGI (reference sequence). This CDR3 has 13 residues. V was cut by 2 bases and J by 3 bases, with 6 bases left in between. The chain's CDR3 is CASSYGRTDTQYF. The DNA of the CDR3 is TGTGCCAGCAGTTACGGCAGGACAGATACGCAGTATTTT.